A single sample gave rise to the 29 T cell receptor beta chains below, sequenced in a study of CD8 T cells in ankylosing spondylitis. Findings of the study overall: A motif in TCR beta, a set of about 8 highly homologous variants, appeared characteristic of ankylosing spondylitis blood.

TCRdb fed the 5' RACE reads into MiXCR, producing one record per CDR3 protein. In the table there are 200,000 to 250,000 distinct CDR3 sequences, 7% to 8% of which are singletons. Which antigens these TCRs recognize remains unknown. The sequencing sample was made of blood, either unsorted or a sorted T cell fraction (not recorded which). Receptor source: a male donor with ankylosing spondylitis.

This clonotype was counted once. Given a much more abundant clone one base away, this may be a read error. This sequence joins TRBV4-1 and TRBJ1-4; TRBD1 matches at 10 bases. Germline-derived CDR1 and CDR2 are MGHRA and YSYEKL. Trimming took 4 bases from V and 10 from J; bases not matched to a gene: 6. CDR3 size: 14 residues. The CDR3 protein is CASSLRTGGVKLFF. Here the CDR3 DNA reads TGCGCCAGCAGCCTTCGGACAGGGGGTGTAAAACTGTTTTTT.

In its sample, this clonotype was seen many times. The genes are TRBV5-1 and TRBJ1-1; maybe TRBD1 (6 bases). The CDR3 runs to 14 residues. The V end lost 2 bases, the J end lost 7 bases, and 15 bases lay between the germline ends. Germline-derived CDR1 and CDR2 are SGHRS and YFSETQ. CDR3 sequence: CASSFGRGFGEAFF. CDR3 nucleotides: TGCGCCAGCAGCTTCGGCAGGGGTTTCGGTGAAGCTTTCTTT.

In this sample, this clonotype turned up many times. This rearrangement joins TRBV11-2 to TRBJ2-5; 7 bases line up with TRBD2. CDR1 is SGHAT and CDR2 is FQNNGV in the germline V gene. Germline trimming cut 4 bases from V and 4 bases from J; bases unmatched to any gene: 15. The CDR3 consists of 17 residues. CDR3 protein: CASSSEAGRRRGETQYF. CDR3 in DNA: TGTGCCAGCAGCTCAGAAGCGGGAAGGCGAAGGGGAGAGACCCAGTACTTC.

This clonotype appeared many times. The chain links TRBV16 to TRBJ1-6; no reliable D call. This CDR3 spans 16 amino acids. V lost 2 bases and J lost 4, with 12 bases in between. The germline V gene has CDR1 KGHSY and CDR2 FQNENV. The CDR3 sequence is CASSQNHEFYNSPLHF. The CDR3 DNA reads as TGTGCCAGCAGCCAAAATCACGAGTTTTATAATTCACCCCTCCACTTT.

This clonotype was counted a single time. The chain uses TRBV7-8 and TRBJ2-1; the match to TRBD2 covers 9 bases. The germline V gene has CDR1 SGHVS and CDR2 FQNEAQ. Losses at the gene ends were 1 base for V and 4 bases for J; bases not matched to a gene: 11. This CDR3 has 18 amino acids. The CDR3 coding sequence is TGTGCCAGCAGCTTAGGGGCGGGAGGGTCTGTCCCTTACAATGAGCAGTTCTTC. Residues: CASSLGAGGSVPYNEQFF.

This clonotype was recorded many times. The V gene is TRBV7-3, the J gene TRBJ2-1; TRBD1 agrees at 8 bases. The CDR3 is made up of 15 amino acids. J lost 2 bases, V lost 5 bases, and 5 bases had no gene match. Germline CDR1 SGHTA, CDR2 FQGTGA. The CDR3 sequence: CASSRDRGPYNEQFF. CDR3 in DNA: TGTGCCAGCAGCCGCGACAGGGGCCCCTACAATGAGCAGTTCTTC.

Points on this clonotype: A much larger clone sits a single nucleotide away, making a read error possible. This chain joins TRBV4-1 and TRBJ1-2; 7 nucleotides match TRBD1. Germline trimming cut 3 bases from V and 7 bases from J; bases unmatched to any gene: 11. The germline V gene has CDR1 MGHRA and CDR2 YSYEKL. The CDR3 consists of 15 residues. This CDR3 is CASSQYIGQEGGYTF. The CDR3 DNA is TGCGCCAGCAGCCAGTACATAGGACAGGAGGGTGGCTACACCTTC.

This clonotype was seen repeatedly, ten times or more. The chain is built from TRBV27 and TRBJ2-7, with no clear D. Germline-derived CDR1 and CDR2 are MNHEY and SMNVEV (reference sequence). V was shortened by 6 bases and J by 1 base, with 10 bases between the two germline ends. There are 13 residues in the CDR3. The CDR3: CASRVINSYEQYF. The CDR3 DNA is TGTGCCAGCAGGGTGATTAATTCCTACGAGCAGTACTTC.

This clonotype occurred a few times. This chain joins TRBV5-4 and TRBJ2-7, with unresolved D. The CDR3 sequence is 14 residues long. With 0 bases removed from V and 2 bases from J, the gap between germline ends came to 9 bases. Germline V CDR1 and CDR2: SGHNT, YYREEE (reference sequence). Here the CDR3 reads CASSLGHTTYEQYF. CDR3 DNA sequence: TGTGCCAGCAGCTTGGGACACACGACCTACGAGCAGTACTTC.

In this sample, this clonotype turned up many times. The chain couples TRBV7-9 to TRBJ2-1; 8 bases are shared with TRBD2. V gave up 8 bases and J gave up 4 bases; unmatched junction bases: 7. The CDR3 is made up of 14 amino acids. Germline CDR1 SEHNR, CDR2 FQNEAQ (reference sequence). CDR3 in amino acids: CASETSGVYNEQFF. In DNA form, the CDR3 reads TGTGCCAGCGAAACTAGCGGAGTTTACAATGAGCAGTTCTTC.

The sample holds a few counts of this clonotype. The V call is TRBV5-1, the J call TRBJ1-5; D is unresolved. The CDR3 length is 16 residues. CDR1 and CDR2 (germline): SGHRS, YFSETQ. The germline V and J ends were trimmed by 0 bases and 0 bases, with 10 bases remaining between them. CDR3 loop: CASSLGMRNSNQPQHF. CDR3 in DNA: TGCGCCAGCAGCTTGGGCATGCGAAATAGCAATCAGCCCCAGCATTTT.

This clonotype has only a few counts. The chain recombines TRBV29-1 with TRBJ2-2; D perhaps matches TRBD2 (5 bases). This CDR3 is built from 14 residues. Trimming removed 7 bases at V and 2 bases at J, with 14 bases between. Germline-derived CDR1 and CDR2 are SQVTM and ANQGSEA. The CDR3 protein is CSAVGVTNTGELFF. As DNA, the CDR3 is TGCAGCGCCGTCGGGGTTACTAACACCGGGGAGCTGTTTTTT.

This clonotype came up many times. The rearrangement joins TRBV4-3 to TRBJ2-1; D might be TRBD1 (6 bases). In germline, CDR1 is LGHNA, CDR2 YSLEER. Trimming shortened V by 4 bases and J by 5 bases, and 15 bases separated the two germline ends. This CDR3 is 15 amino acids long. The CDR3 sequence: CASSPGQAPHNEQFF. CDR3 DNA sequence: TGCGCCAGCAGCCCGGGACAAGCCCCCCACAATGAGCAGTTCTTC.

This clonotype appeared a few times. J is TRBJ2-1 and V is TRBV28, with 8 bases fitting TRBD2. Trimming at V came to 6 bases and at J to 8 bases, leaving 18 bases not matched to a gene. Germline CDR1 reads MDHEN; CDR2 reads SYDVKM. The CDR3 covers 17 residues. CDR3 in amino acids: CASSNRGSSGLLDEQFF. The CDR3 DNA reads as TGTGCCAGCAGCAATCGCGGCTCTAGCGGGCTCTTAGATGAGCAGTTCTTC.

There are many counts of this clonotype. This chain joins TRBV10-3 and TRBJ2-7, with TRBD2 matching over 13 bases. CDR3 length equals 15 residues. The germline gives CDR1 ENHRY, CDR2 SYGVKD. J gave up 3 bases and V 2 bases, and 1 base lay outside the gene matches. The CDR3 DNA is TGTGCCATCAGTGAGACTAGCGGGAGGGTCTACGAGCAGTACTTC. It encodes CAISETSGRVYEQYF.

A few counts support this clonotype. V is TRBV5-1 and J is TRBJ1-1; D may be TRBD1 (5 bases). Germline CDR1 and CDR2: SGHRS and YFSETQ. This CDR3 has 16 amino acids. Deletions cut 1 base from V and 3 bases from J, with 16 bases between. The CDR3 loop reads CASSLQRAGKHTEAFF. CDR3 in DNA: TGCGCCAGCAGCTTGCAACGCGCAGGGAAACACACTGAAGCTTTCTTT. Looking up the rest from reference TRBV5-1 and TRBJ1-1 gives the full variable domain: KAGVTQTPRYLIKTRGQQVTLSCSPISGHRSVSWYQQTPGQGLQFLFEYFSETQRNKGNFPGRFSGRQFSNSRSEMNVSTLELGDSALYLCASSLQRAGKHTEAFFGQGTRLTVV.

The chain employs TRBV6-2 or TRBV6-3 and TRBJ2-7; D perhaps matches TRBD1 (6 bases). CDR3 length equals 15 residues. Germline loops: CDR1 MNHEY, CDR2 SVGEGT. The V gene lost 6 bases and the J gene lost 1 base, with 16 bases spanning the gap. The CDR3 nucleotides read TGTGCCAGCAGCCAATCGATCAGGGGATCCTACGAGCAGTACTTC. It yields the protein CASSQSIRGSYEQYF.

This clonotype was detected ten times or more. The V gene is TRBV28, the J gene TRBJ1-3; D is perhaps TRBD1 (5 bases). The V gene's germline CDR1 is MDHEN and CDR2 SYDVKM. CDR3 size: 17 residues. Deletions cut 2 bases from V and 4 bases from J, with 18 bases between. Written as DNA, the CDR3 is TGTGCCAGCAGTTTAGTTGGTGGAGGGGAAACAGGAAACACCATATATTTT. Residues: CASSLVGGGETGNTIYF.

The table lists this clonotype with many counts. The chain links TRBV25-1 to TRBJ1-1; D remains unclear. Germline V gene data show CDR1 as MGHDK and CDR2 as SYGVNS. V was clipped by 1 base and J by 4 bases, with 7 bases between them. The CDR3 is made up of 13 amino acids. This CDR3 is CASSELGVTEAFF. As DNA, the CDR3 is TGTGCCAGCAGTGAATTGGGCGTCACTGAAGCTTTCTTT.

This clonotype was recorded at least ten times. CDR3 coding DNA: TGTGCCAGCAGCCCTTACAGATCTAACTATGGCTACACCTTC. Amino acids: CASSPYRSNYGYTF. V usage is TRBV9 and J usage is TRBJ1-2; D is uncertain. The CDR3 is 14 amino acids. V was clipped by 4 bases and J by 0 bases, with 10 bases between them. Germline CDR1 and CDR2: SGDLS and YYNGEE. Filled out from reference TRBV9 and TRBJ1-2, the complete variable domain reads DSGVTQTPKHLITATGQRVTLRCSPRSGDLSVYWYQQSLDQGLQFLIQYYNGEERAKGNILERFSAQQFPDLHSELNLSSLELGDSALYFCASSPYRSNYGYTFGSGTRLTVV.

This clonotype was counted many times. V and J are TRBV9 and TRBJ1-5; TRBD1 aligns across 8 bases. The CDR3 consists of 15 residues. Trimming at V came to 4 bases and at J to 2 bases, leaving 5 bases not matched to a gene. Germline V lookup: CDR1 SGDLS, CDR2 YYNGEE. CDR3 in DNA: TGTGCCAGCAGCCCTACAGGGGGGCGCAATCAGCCCCAGCATTTT. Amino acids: CASSPTGGRNQPQHF.

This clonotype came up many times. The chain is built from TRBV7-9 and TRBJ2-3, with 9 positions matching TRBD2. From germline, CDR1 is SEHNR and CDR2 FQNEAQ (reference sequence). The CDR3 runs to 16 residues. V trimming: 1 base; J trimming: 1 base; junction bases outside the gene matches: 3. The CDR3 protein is CASSLVVAGGTDTQYF. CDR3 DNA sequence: TGTGCCAGCAGCTTAGTCGTAGCGGGAGGCACAGATACGCAGTATTTT.

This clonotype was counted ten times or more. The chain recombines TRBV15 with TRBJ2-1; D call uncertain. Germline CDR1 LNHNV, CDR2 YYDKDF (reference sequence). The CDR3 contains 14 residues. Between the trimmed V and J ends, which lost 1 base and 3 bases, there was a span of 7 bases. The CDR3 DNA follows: TGTGCCACCAGCAGAGTGCTGGACTACAATGAGCAGTTCTTC. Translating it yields CATSRVLDYNEQFF.

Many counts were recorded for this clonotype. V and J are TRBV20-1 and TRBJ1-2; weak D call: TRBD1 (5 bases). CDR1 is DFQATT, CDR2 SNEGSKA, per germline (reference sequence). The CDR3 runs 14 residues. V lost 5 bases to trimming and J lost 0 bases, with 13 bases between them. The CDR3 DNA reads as TGCAGTGCTGGGCCCGGGACGGCTAACTATGGCTACACCTTC. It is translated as CSAGPGTANYGYTF.

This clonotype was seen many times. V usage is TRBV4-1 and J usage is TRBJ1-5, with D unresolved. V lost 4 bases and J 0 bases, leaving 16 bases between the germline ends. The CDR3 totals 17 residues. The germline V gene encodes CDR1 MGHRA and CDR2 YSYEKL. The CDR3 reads CASSPSPGGYSNQPQHF. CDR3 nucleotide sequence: TGCGCCAGCAGCCCATCACCCGGAGGATATAGCAATCAGCCCCAGCATTTT.

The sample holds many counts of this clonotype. The CDR3 DNA is TGTGCCAGCAGCTCCCCTAATAGCGGGACCTCTCCCCCCTACAATGAGCAGTTCTTC. Its translation is CASSSPNSGTSPPYNEQFF. The J gene is TRBJ2-1, the V gene TRBV11-1; 8 bases align to TRBD2. The CDR3 runs 19 residues. Germline V gene data show CDR1 as SGHAT and CDR2 as FQDESV (reference sequence). V was pared by 4 bases and J by 2 bases, with 16 bases of the junction left unmatched.

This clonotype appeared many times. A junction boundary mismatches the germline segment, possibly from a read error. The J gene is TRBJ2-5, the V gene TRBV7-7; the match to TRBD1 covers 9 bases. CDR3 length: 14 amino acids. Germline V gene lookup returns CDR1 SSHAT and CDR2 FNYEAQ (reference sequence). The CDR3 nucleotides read TGTGCTAGCAGCCCGGGGACAGGGTTTGAGACCCAGTACTTC. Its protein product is CASSPGTGFETQYF.

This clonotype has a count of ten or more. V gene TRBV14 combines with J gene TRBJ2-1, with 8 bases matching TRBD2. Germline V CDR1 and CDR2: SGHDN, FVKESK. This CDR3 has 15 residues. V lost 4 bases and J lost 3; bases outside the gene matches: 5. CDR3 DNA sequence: TGTGCCAGCAGCCGAGCGGGACTAGTCTACAATGAGCAGTTCTTC. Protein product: CASSRAGLVYNEQFF. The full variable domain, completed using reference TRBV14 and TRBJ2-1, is EAGVTQFPSHSVIEKGQTVTLRCDPISGHDNLYWYRRVMGKEIKFLLHFVKESKQDESGMPNNRFLAERTGGTYSTLKVQPAELEDSGVYFCASSRAGLVYNEQFFGPGTRLTVL.

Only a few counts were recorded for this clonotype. CDR3 DNA sequence: TGTGCCAGCAGTTTCCAGCGGGAGGGCCCAGAGGTCGAAGAGACCCAGTACTTC. This gives the protein CASSFQREGPEVEETQYF. The rearrangement links TRBV6-2 or TRBV6-3 to TRBJ2-5, with TRBD2 identical over 10 bases. J lost 3 bases, V lost 4 bases, and 14 bases had no gene match. Germline CDR1 is MNHEY and CDR2 is SVGEGT. This CDR3 has 18 residues.